The clone carrying this T cell receptor beta chain was recorded a few times. The CDR3 spans 13 residues. V dropped 2 bases and J dropped 6 bases, with 10 bases sitting between them. The germline gives CDR1 MNHEY, CDR2 SVGAGI. This sample was included in a study of T-cell memory formation after mild COVID-19. TCRdb called the 5' RACE reads again in MiXCR, with one record for every CDR3 protein. The sample consists of 300,000 to 350,000 distinct CDR3 sequences, 14% of them appearing once. The receptor's source is a man aged 18 to 30 who had mild COVID-19 (a few samples of this study predate the infection). Cell type and time point are not known. The chain carries TRBV6-5 and TRBJ1-1; D is undetermined. Source material: PBMCs or a T cell subset sorted from them (not recorded which). Here the CDR3 reads CASSYASESEAFF. CDR3 DNA sequence: TGTGCCAGCAGTTACGCATCGGAGTCTGAAGCTTTCTTT.